A selection of T cell receptor beta chains follows, all from one sample in a study of shared T cell receptors in the human thymus. Here immunoSEQ multiplex PCR was the method, and the copy in TCRdb shows in-frame clones only, minus some. This sample has approximately 730,000 clones, with 80% to 90% found just once. The same sample was also used in a study of human thymus T cells.

The sample consisted of thymocytes. Receptors were obtained from a girl under two years old with a congenital heart defect. Both conserved end residues are part of each CDR3.

TRBJ1-4 | TRBV2 | CASSETDRSHNSTNEKLFF
TRBJ1-1 | TRBV2 | CASSITHRGMNTEAFF
TRBJ1-1 | TRBV29-1 | CSTKDRGNTEAFF
TRBJ1-1 | TRBV6-5 | CASSYIRNNWNTEAFF
TRBJ2-2 | TRBV6-8 | CANQQGSAGELFF
TRBJ2-3 | TRBV7-3 | CASSPLARTDTQYF
TRBJ2-1 | TRBV5-5 | CASSFGGGPSHEQFF
TRBJ2-7 | TRBV6-1 | CASHLGGARDEQYF
TRBJ1-5 | TRBV28 | CASSQQGNQPQHF
TRBJ1-2 | TRBV11-2 | CASSGTGVRCTF
TRBJ2-1 | TRBV6-6 | CASRQEGQVGGNEQFF
TRBJ1-6 | TRBV28 | CASRPYRGLSPLHF
TRBJ2-1 | TRBV4-3 | CASSQDRTFGTGGLSSYNEQFF
TRBJ1-2 | TRBV6-5 | CASIGGSNYGYTF
TRBJ2-2 | TRBV5-4 | CASSLLGASSGELFF
TRBJ1-1 | TRBV10-1 | CASSESAEPLEAFF
TRBJ1-3 | TRBV28 | CASSFRGLGNTIYF
TRBJ1-6 | TRBV4-3 | CASSQVQGYPNSPLHF
TRBJ2-3 | TRBV9 | CASSPVPPDRGSRHPPTDTQYF
TRBJ2-5 | TRBV9 | CASSLRTGGFQETQYF
TRBJ2-1 | TRBV27 | CASSLSLSSYNEQFF
TRBJ1-6 | TRBV27 | CASSLWRAMTGLESPLHF
TRBJ1-5 | TRBV27 | CASRQRRNQPQHF
TRBJ2-3 | TRBV6-6 | CASSYSVLDTDTQYF
TRBJ1-1 | TRBV7-2 | CASTFFWRLKNTEAFF
TRBJ1-6 | TRBV5-6 | CASSLAGGRSSYNSPLHF
TRBJ1-1 | TRBV5-6 | CASSRTTGTVLNTEAFF
TRBJ1-6 | TRBV14 | CASSPQKGALGDNSPLHF
TRBJ1-4 | TRBV4-1 | CASSQVTGPLVGRLFF
TRBJ1-4 | TRBV6-1 | CASSDRGEKLFF
TRBJ1-6 | TRBV27 | CASSSGRDGSPLHF
TRBJ1-1 | TRBV5-4 | CASSHSLAGFFENTEAFF
TRBJ2-7 | TRBV19 | CASTDRDSYEQYF
TRBJ2-5 | TRBV18 | CASSDDRGRETQYF
TRBJ1-6 | TRBV9 | CASSRGFRSSPLHF
TRBJ1-6 | TRBV7-9 | CASRNPPGEGSPLHF
TRBJ1-1 | TRBV7-9 | CASSHGHLGGDTEAFF
TRBJ1-4 | TRBV25-1 | CASSDQGDNEGEKLFF
TRBJ1-5 | TRBV9 | CASSDSGTGGQPQHF
TRBJ1-4 | TRBV4-1 | CASSPSTGGVEKLFF
TRBJ1-2 | TRBV25-1 | CASSEAPDSPYGYTF
TRBJ1-1 | TRBV6-5 | CASSQGWGEAFF
TRBJ1-4 | TRBV4-2 | CASQTGWGSATNEKLFF
TRBJ1-4 | TRBV2 | CASFPGGDRGDLGTNEKLFF
TRBJ2-7 | TRBV18 | CASSPWDKYEQYF
TRBJ1-1 | TRBV10-1 | CASSSGTGGPNTEAFF
TRBJ1-1 | TRBV5-1 | CASSLAYPHSGSKNTEAFF
TRBJ2-4 | TRBV5-6 | CASSPGPALNIQYF
TRBJ1-2 | TRBV19 | CASSSYRDGNGYTF
TRBJ1-2 | TRBV7-2 | CASSLVGYGYTF
TRBJ2-7 | TRBV5-4 | CASSPARVAYEQYF
TRBJ2-1 | TRBV5-1 | CASSPRGDEQFF
TRBJ1-2 | TRBV5-4 | CASSQQPSGTGQDGYTF
TRBJ1-4 | TRBV14 | CASSPYTGGAEEEKLFF
TRBJ1-1 | TRBV7-9 | CASSLDRFNTEAFF
TRBJ1-1 | TRBV5-1 | CASSLDRGSVFTEAFF
TRBJ1-2 | TRBV7-9 | CASSLIGVSTF